The 26 T cell receptor beta chains reported below all come from one sample, sequenced in a study of T cells in localized non-small cell lung cancer. Produced via immunoSEQ multiplex PCR; TCRdb's table is partial and in-frame only. The table has 25,000 to 35,000 clones, about 80% seen once. The starting material was peripheral blood, obtained before any cancer treatment. The origin of the receptors is a male donor older than 55 with stage III squamous cell lung carcinoma.

The CDR3 is CASSRGDLSYNSPLHF. The CDR3 DNA sequence: TGTGCCAGTAGTAGAGGCGACTTATCCTATAATTCACCCCTCCACTTT. The rearrangement links TRBV19 to TRBJ1-6; D is unclear. This CDR3 is 16 amino acids long. V was clipped by 4 bases and J by 1 base, with 11 bases between them. Germline-derived CDR1 and CDR2 are LNHDA and SQIVND (reference sequence).

The CDR3 loop is CASSASRQTQETQYF. The CDR3 DNA sequence: TGTGCCAGCAGTGCATCCCGACAGACCCAAGAGACCCAGTACTTC. The chain joins TRBV27 to TRBJ2-5, with a tentative D call TRBD1 (5 bases). The CDR3 totals 15 residues. In germline, CDR1 is MNHEY, CDR2 SMNVEV (reference sequence). V was pared by 5 bases and J by 1 base, with 14 bases between.

The V gene is TRBV6-5, the J gene TRBJ1-1; TRBD1 might be the D (6 bases). Germline V lookup: CDR1 MNHEY, CDR2 SVGAGI. The CDR3 covers 14 residues. The V and J ends lost 6 bases and 1 base respectively, with 12 bases between them. DNA for the CDR3: TGTGCCAGCAGCCGACAGGACCCGAACACTGAAGCTTTCTTT. The encoded protein is CASSRQDPNTEAFF.

This chain connects TRBV30 to TRBJ2-3; 7 bases line up with TRBD2. The CDR3 runs to 14 residues. J gave up 0 bases and V 3 bases, and 3 bases lay outside the gene matches. Germline V CDR1 and CDR2: GTSNPN, SVGIG (reference sequence). In DNA form, the CDR3 reads TGTGCCTGGAGAAAGACTAGCAGCACAGATACGCAGTATTTT. Amino acid sequence: CAWRKTSSTDTQYF. Supplemented by reference TRBV30 and TRBJ2-3, the full variable domain reads SQTIHQWPATLVQPVGSPLSLECTVEGTSNPNLYWYRQAAGRGLQLLFYSVGIGQISSEVPQNLSASRPQDRQFILSSKKLLLSDSGFYLCAWRKTSSTDTQYFGPGTRLTVL.

CDR3: CSVGVFWGYTF. The CDR3 nucleotides read TGCAGCGTTGGAGTTTTTTGGGGCTACACCTTC. The V call is TRBV29-1, the J call TRBJ1-2; D is ambiguous. This CDR3 spans 11 amino acids. V was pared by 4 bases and J by 8 bases, with 11 bases between. CDR1 is SQVTM, CDR2 ANQGSEA, per germline. The full variable domain, completed using reference TRBV29-1 and TRBJ1-2, is SAVISQKPSRDICQRGTSLTIQCQVDSQVTMMFWYRQQPGQSLTLIATANQGSEATYESGFVIDKFPISRPNLTFSTLTVSNMSPEDSSIYLCSVGVFWGYTFGSGTRLTVV.

Only one count was recorded for this clone. This sequence joins TRBV11-3 and TRBJ2-1, with 7 bases that match TRBD1. The germline V gene encodes CDR1 SGHNT and CDR2 YENEEA. The CDR3 has 16 residues. V lost 0 bases to trimming and J lost 2 bases; unmatched junction nucleotides: 4. The CDR3 protein is CASSLDDGTAYNEQFF. CDR3 DNA: TGTGCCAGCAGCTTAGATGACGGGACAGCCTACAATGAGCAGTTCTTC.

This chain links TRBV10-1 with TRBJ1-2; D unresolved. The CDR3 has 13 residues. The germline gives CDR1 WNHNN, CDR2 SYGVQD (reference sequence). V lost 9 bases, J lost 3 bases, and 14 bases lay in between. The CDR3 DNA sequence: TGCGCCAGGCGACTCCGGGGAGACTATGGCTACACCTTC. Protein sequence: CARRLRGDYGYTF.

The chain recombines TRBV5-1 with TRBJ2-1; tentative D call: TRBD2 (6 bases). Deletions cut 0 bases from V and 8 bases from J, with 12 bases between. Germline V gene data show CDR1 as SGHRS and CDR2 as YFSETQ. The CDR3 loop spans 14 amino acids. The CDR3 DNA reads as TGCGCCAGCAGCTTGGGCGGGGATTACGATGAGCAGTTCTTC. Translation gives CASSLGGDYDEQFF.

The gene calls are TRBV5-4 and TRBJ2-7; TRBD1 matches at 9 bases. CDR1 and CDR2 from the germline V gene are SGHNT and YYREEE (reference sequence). The trim removed 9 bases at V and 4 bases at J, leaving 8 bases unmatched. This CDR3 is built from 13 residues. In nucleotides, the CDR3 is TGTGCCACATATCAACAGGGGGCGTACGAGCAGTACTTC. This gives the protein CATYQQGAYEQYF.

This rearrangement joins TRBV2 to TRBJ2-3, with D uncertain. CDR1 is SNHLY and CDR2 is FYNNEI in the germline V gene. With 2 bases removed from V and 0 bases from J, the gap between germline ends came to 6 bases. The CDR3 has 14 residues. The CDR3 reads CASSETDSTDTQYF. The DNA of the CDR3 is TGTGCCAGCAGTGAAACAGATAGCACAGATACGCAGTATTTT.

This clone has more than one count but fewer than ten. V and J are TRBV28 and TRBJ2-3; 13 bases agree with TRBD2. The V gene end was trimmed by 7 bases and the J gene end by 4 bases; junction bases not matched to a gene: 5. The CDR3 runs to 15 residues. Germline V gene lookup returns CDR1 MDHEN and CDR2 SYDVKM. The CDR3 coding sequence is TGTGCCAGCACTCCGGGACTAGCGGGATCAGATACGCAGTATTTT. Translated, it gives CASTPGLAGSDTQYF. Filled out from reference TRBV28 and TRBJ2-3, the complete variable domain reads DVKVTQSSRYLVKRTGEKVFLECVQDMDHENMFWYRQDPGLGLRLIYFSYDVKMKEKGDIPEGYSVSREKKERFSLILESASTNQTSMYLCASTPGLAGSDTQYFGPGTRLTVL.

The rearrangement joins TRBV7-2 to TRBJ1-4; 7 nucleotides match TRBD1. V gave up 3 bases and J gave up 13 bases; unmatched junction bases: 5. Germline V lookup: CDR1 SGHTA, CDR2 FQGNSA. The length of the CDR3 is 12 residues. The CDR3 DNA sequence: TGTGCCAGCAGCTTGACAGGGAAGGGACTGTTTTTT. The encoded protein is CASSLTGKGLFF.

The chain has TRBV7-2 and TRBJ2-3; D may be TRBD1 (5 bases). Trimming took 3 bases from V and 2 from J, leaving 12 bases between them. Germline V gene sequence: CDR1 SGHTA, CDR2 FQGNSA. The CDR3 contains 15 residues. The CDR3 DNA reads as TGTGCCAGCAGCTTGGTCCGGACAACCACAGATACGCAGTATTTT. It translates to CASSLVRTTTDTQYF.

V is TRBV19 and J is TRBJ1-5; D is perhaps TRBD1 (5 bases). V was clipped by 0 bases and J by 6 bases, with 9 bases between them. The CDR3 has 14 residues. Per germline, CDR1 LNHDA and CDR2 SQIVND (reference sequence). The chain's CDR3 is CASSIEPGSQPQHF. The CDR3 nucleotides are TGTGCCAGTAGTATAGAACCAGGGTCTCAGCCCCAGCATTTT.

The chain is built from TRBV19 and TRBJ2-7; D possibly uses TRBD1 or TRBD2 (6 bases each). Trimming removed 5 bases from V and 3 bases from J, with 17 bases in between. CDR1 and CDR2 from the germline V gene are LNHDA and SQIVND (reference sequence). This CDR3 contains 15 residues. CDR3 in DNA: TGTGCCAGTAGTCCCCGATGGGGGGCTAACTACGAGCAGTACTTC. Translated: CASSPRWGANYEQYF.

This CDR3 reads CASSIPGMNGYTF. The DNA for the CDR3 is TGTGCCAGTAGTATTCCAGGGATGAATGGCTACACCTTC. The chain carries TRBV19 and TRBJ1-2; D perhaps matches TRBD1 (5 bases). Germline loops: CDR1 LNHDA, CDR2 SQIVND (reference sequence). This CDR3 comprises 13 residues. The germline V and J ends were trimmed by 3 bases and 6 bases, with 11 bases remaining between them.

The chain links TRBV4-2 to TRBJ1-2; D not resolved. V lost 4 bases and J lost 1, with 10 bases in between. The CDR3 totals 14 residues. CDR1 is LGHNA, CDR2 YNFKEQ, per germline. CDR3 residues: CASSPTGNNYGYTF. The CDR3 DNA sequence: TGTGCCAGCAGCCCAACCGGGAATAACTATGGCTACACCTTC.

The chain combines TRBV6-6 with TRBJ2-1, with D possibly TRBD1 on 5 matching bases. V was clipped by 6 bases and J by 5 bases, with 20 bases between them. The CDR3 is 16 residues long. The germline CDR1 and CDR2 sequences are MNHNY and SVGAGI (reference sequence). The CDR3 protein is CASSRTGVGLNNEQFF. The DNA of the CDR3 is TGTGCCAGCAGCCGAACAGGAGTGGGGTTAAACAATGAGCAGTTCTTC.

The rearrangement links TRBV4-1 to TRBJ1-1; a weak D match, TRBD1 (6 bases). The CDR3 has 16 residues. Looked up from germline, CDR1 is MGHRA and CDR2 is YSYEKL. Trimming left V 1 base short and J 7 bases short, with 19 bases between. The CDR3 reads CASSQVPGARGFEAFF. CDR3 nucleotides: TGCGCCAGCAGCCAAGTCCCGGGGGCGAGGGGGTTTGAAGCTTTCTTT.

The gene calls are TRBV5-4 and TRBJ1-2, with D possibly matching TRBD1 (5 bases). CDR1 is SGHNT and CDR2 is YYREEE in the germline V gene (reference sequence). This CDR3 region has 15 residues. The V and J ends lost 7 bases and 4 bases respectively, with 20 bases between them. The CDR3 loop reads CASEGPVPGTYGYTF. CDR3 bases: TGTGCCAGCGAAGGACCCGTACCAGGGACCTATGGCTACACCTTC.

The chain has TRBV7-8 and TRBJ1-3; D remains unclear. V gave up 5 bases and J gave up 4 bases, with 15 bases separating them. Germline lookup yields CDR1 SGHVS and CDR2 FQNEAQ. The CDR3 is made up of 15 amino acids. This CDR3 reads CASSQRELSGNTIYF. CDR3 nucleotide sequence: TGTGCCAGCAGCCAAAGGGAGTTATCCGGAAACACCATATATTTT.

This clone came up once. The rearrangement joins TRBV6-4 to TRBJ1-2, with TRBD1 as a possible D gene (6 bases). CDR1 is MRHNA and CDR2 is SNTAGT in the germline V gene. V was trimmed by 3 bases and J by 7 bases, leaving 6 bases between them. CDR3 size: 11 residues. The DNA for the CDR3 is TGTGCCAGCAGTGAGGGGGCTGGCTACACCTTC. Translated, it gives CASSEGAGYTF.

The genes are TRBV19 and TRBJ2-4; 8 nucleotides agree with TRBD2. Germline CDR1 LNHDA, CDR2 SQIVND (reference sequence). Unmatched junction bases numbered 10, after V lost 6 bases and J lost 9 bases. The CDR3 runs to 14 residues. DNA of the CDR3: TGTGCCAGTAGCTCTCGGGAGGGAGTTTTCATTCAGTACTTC. Translating it yields CASSSREGVFIQYF.

The chain combines TRBV6-6 with TRBJ1-5; TRBD1 might be the D (5 bases). Per germline, CDR1 MNHNY and CDR2 SVGAGI (reference sequence). Trimming left V 10 bases short and J 0 bases short, with 10 bases between. The CDR3 has 13 residues. The CDR3 spells CATGLSSNQPQHF. CDR3 sequence (DNA): TGTGCCACGGGACTAAGTAGCAATCAGCCCCAGCATTTT.

CDR3 residues: CASSPAGTDTQYF. In DNA, the CDR3 is TGTGCCAGCAGCCCTGCCGGCACAGATACGCAGTATTTT. The rearrangement links TRBV7-2 to TRBJ2-3; no clear D. CDR1 and CDR2 (germline): SGHTA, FQGNSA. The length of the CDR3 is 13 residues. The V end was cut by 5 bases, the J end by 1 base, with 7 bases between.

This sequence joins TRBV21-1 and TRBJ1-5; the table's D call of TRBD1 was not tested on the DNA. TRBV21-1 is a known pseudogene. This CDR3 comprises 16 residues. The CDR3 is CASSKRRTESNQPQHF. In DNA form, the CDR3 reads TGTGCCAGCAGCAAAAGGCGGACAGAGAGCAATCAGCCCCAGCATTTT.